What follows are 31 T cell receptor beta chains derived from one specimen sequenced in a study of metastatic and nonmetastatic thyroid tumors. TCRdb reanalyzed the PCR reads via MiXCR. This sample has 20,000 to 25,000 clones, with around 15% found just once. Thyroid surgery was preceded by no treatment in any patient. The sample was blood. The receptors were sampled from a female donor with papillary thyroid cancer or a benign thyroid nodule (not recorded which). Some clones in this sample may be carry-over from other donors' samples.

The table lists this clone with many counts. V gene TRBV7-2 combines with J gene TRBJ2-1, with 10 positions matching TRBD2. Trimming took 8 bases from V and 4 from J; bases not matched to a gene: 11. This CDR3 has 16 amino acids. Germline assignment: CDR1 SGHTA and CDR2 FQGNSA. The CDR3 coding sequence is TGTGCCAGCGGCCAAGGAGGACTAGCGGAATACAATGAGCAGTTCTTC. It yields the protein CASGQGGLAEYNEQFF. Full variable domain (remainder filled in from reference TRBV7-2 and TRBJ2-1): GAGVSQSPSNKVTEKGKDVELRCDPISGHTALYWYRQSLGQGLEFLIYFQGNSAPDKSGLPSDRFSAERTGGSVSTLTIQRTQQEDSAVYLCASGQGGLAEYNEQFFGPGTRLTVL.

In this sample, this clone turned up a few times. A junction boundary mismatches the germline segment, possibly from a read error. The rearrangement links TRBV6-1 to TRBJ2-7; D perhaps matches TRBD1 (6 bases). Germline CDR1 reads MNHNS; CDR2 reads SASEGT. The CDR3 runs 14 residues. The CDR3 reads CASRVSRDNYGQYF. The DNA for the CDR3 is TGTGCCAGCAGAGTGAGTCGGGACAACTACGGGCAGTACTTC.

This clone was detected many times. The V gene is TRBV5-6, the J gene TRBJ2-7; 10 bases map to TRBD1. The CDR3 covers 15 residues. Germline trimming cut 3 bases from V and 2 bases from J; bases unmatched to any gene: 5. In germline, CDR1 is SGHDT, CDR2 YYEEEE. This CDR3 reads CASSSRDRGAYEQYF. CDR3 in DNA: TGTGCCAGCAGCTCCCGGGACAGGGGTGCCTACGAGCAGTACTTC.

This clone was seen many times. J is TRBJ2-1 and V is TRBV2; 7 nucleotides line up with TRBD2. CDR3 length: 13 amino acids. In germline, CDR1 is SNHLY, CDR2 FYNNEI. The junction had 2 bases not matched to a gene; V was cut back by 6 bases and J by 3 bases. The CDR3 spells CASRREHYNEQFF. CDR3 in DNA: TGTGCCAGCAGGCGGGAGCACTACAATGAGCAGTTCTTC.

This clone was detected ten times or more. This CDR3 is also generated by other DNA sequences in the sample. This rearrangement joins TRBV9 to TRBJ1-3; D ambiguous. CDR3 length: 15 residues. CDR1 SGDLS and CDR2 YYNGEE come from the germline V gene. Trimming removed 3 bases from V and 0 bases from J, with 10 bases in between. The CDR3 here is CASSAPGNSGNTIYF. The DNA of the CDR3 is TGTGCCAGCAGCGCTCCGGGCAACTCTGGAAACACCATATATTTT.

This clone was detected many times. The J gene is TRBJ2-7, the V gene TRBV7-2; D is unresolved. There are 14 residues in the CDR3. V was clipped by 1 base and J by 1 base, with 8 bases between them. Germline assignment: CDR1 SGHTA and CDR2 FQGNSA. The CDR3 DNA follows: TGTGCCAGCAGCTTAGTAAGGGAATCCTACGAGCAGTACTTC. Encoded protein: CASSLVRESYEQYF.

This clone occurred many times. Being one base from a much bigger clone, this may be a read error. The chain recombines TRBV11-3 with TRBJ1-1, with a tentative D call TRBD1 (5 bases). In germline, CDR1 is SGHNT, CDR2 YENEEA. The CDR3 loop spans 14 amino acids. Written as DNA, the CDR3 is TGTGCCGGCAGCGATCAGGGTAATAGGCCTGAAGCTTTCTTT. It translates to CAGSDQGNRPEAFF.

This clone was seen ten or more times. The rearrangement joins TRBV10-2 to TRBJ1-1; D possibly corresponds to TRBD1 (6 bases). CDR3 size: 13 residues. Trimming cost V 6 bases and J 5 bases, with 13 bases left between them. Germline CDR1 reads WSHSY; CDR2 reads SAAADI. The CDR3 spells CASRKGGGTEAFF. DNA for the CDR3: TGCGCCAGCAGAAAAGGAGGGGGAACTGAAGCTTTCTTT.

Ten or more counts support this clone. The CDR3 loop is CASSVGWAPGSTGELFF. In DNA, the CDR3 is TGTGCCAGCAGCGTGGGGTGGGCACCGGGATCGACCGGGGAGCTGTTTTTT. The rearrangement uses TRBV9 and TRBJ2-2; TRBD2 is a possible D gene (5 bases). Germline values: CDR1 SGDLS, CDR2 YYNGEE. V was trimmed by 2 bases and J by 5 bases, leaving 19 bases between them. The CDR3 has 17 amino acids.

This clone was recorded at least ten times. This CDR3 reads CASSSSLGTGTYEQYF. CDR3 coding DNA: TGTGCCAGCAGTTCCTCATTAGGGACAGGCACCTACGAGCAGTACTTC. This chain connects TRBV6-5 to TRBJ2-7, with 8 positions matching TRBD1. J gave up 2 bases and V 4 bases, and 10 bases lay outside the gene matches. Per germline, CDR1 MNHEY and CDR2 SVGAGI. The CDR3 extends over 16 amino acids.

The chain has TRBV30 and TRBJ1-1, with 8 bases aligning to TRBD1. The CDR3 runs 14 residues. The J segment lost 5 bases and the V segment lost 3 bases, leaving 8 bases of the junction unmatched. Germline assignment: CDR1 GTSNPN and CDR2 SVGIG (reference sequence). The CDR3 loop reads CAWSRDRGGTEAFF. In nucleotides, the CDR3 is TGTGCCTGGAGCCGAGACAGGGGTGGAACTGAAGCTTTCTTT. The whole variable domain, remainder taken from reference TRBV30 and TRBJ1-1, is SQTIHQWPATLVQPVGSPLSLECTVEGTSNPNLYWYRQAAGRGLQLLFYSVGIGQISSEVPQNLSASRPQDRQFILSSKKLLLSDSGFYLCAWSRDRGGTEAFFGQGTRLTVV.

This clone was picked up many times. This chain joins TRBV12-3 or TRBV12-4 and TRBJ1-5; D remains ambiguous. CDR3 length: 13 residues. V lost 2 bases and J lost 0, with 2 bases in between. The CDR3 nucleotides are TGTGCCAGCAGTTTACATAGCAATCAGCCCCAGCATTTT. Translated, it gives CASSLHSNQPQHF.

This sequence joins TRBV9 and TRBJ2-7; possibly TRBD1 for D (5 bases). Germline V gene sequence: CDR1 SGDLS, CDR2 YYNGEE. The CDR3 extends over 14 amino acids. V lost 0 bases and J 4 bases, leaving 11 bases between the germline ends. CDR3 amino acids: CASSVDLGEYEQYF. The CDR3 nucleotides read TGTGCCAGCAGCGTAGATTTAGGGGAATACGAGCAGTACTTC.

This clone was observed many times. At the DNA level, this CDR3 is encoded by other sequences in the same sample as well. The gene calls are TRBV19 and TRBJ1-5, with 9 bases identical to TRBD1. J was trimmed by 6 bases and V by 6 bases; bases with no gene match: 6. This CDR3 is built from 14 residues. The germline V gene has CDR1 LNHDA and CDR2 SQIVND (reference sequence). CDR3 protein: CASRKQGASQPQHF. The CDR3 DNA reads as TGTGCCAGTAGAAAACAGGGGGCGAGTCAGCCCCAGCATTTT.

With respect to this clone: The junction departs from the called germline gene at one end, perhaps through a read error. The sample has other DNA sequences that encode this CDR3 too. The V gene is TRBV6-1, the J gene TRBJ1-2, with 7 bases lining up with TRBD1. CDR1 and CDR2 (germline): MNHNS, SASEGT. CDR3 length: 14 residues. Here the CDR3 reads CASSVGGREGGYTF. CDR3 bases: TGTGCCAGTAGTGTAGGGGGCCGGGAAGGAGGTTACACCTTC.

The sample holds many counts of this clone. V gene TRBV2 combines with J gene TRBJ1-4, with 8 bases fitting TRBD1. The germline V gene encodes CDR1 SNHLY and CDR2 FYNNEI. This CDR3 region has 14 residues. With V trimmed by 7 bases and J by 5 bases, 6 bases remained unmatched. This chain's CDR3 is CASIPDRANEKLFF. Written as DNA, the CDR3 is TGTGCCAGCATTCCGGACAGGGCGAATGAAAAACTGTTTTTT.

This clone was found many times. This chain connects TRBV19 to TRBJ2-4; D is tentatively TRBD1 or TRBD2 (5 bases each). The CDR3 length is 13 residues. Per germline, CDR1 LNHDA and CDR2 SQIVND (reference sequence). V was clipped by 5 bases and J by 9 bases, with 14 bases between them. CDR3 protein: CASSAGNQGIQYF. The CDR3 DNA follows: TGTGCCAGTAGTGCCGGGAACCAGGGCATTCAGTACTTC.

This clone was detected many times. CDR3: CASSLAREGYTF. DNA for the CDR3: TGCGCCAGCAGCTTGGCCCGGGAGGGCTACACCTTC. The chain joins TRBV5-1 to TRBJ1-2, with D unresolved. V lost 0 bases and J lost 8, with 8 bases in between. Germline V gene lookup returns CDR1 SGHRS and CDR2 YFSETQ. This CDR3 is built from 12 residues.

Of note for this clone: This may be a read error: a much more frequent sequence differs by one nucleotide. The sample has other DNA sequences that encode this CDR3 too. J is TRBJ2-5 and V is TRBV18; D is unclear. The CDR3 runs 13 residues. In germline, CDR1 is KGHSH, CDR2 LQKENI. Trimming stripped 0 bases from V and 2 bases from J, with 4 bases between. CDR3 residues: CASSPPAQETQYF. CDR3 coding DNA: TGTGCCAGCTCACCACCAGCGCAAGAGACCCAGTACTTC.

This clone was picked up many times. The chain employs TRBV27 and TRBJ1-4; TRBD1 aligns across 11 bases. V lost 6 bases and J lost 2; bases outside the gene matches: 11. This CDR3 spans 18 amino acids. In germline, CDR1 is MNHEY, CDR2 SMNVEV (reference sequence). The CDR3 coding sequence is TGTGCCAGCAGCTTTCTCCGGGACAGGGGGTTTACTAATGAAAAACTGTTTTTT. Encoded protein: CASSFLRDRGFTNEKLFF.

This clone was picked up many times. The chain is built from TRBV5-4 and TRBJ2-3; no reliable D call. The CDR3 totals 15 residues. In germline, CDR1 is SGHNT, CDR2 YYREEE (reference sequence). Trimming removed 4 bases at V and 4 bases at J, with 16 bases between. CDR3: CASSLTYGSADTQYF. In DNA, the CDR3 is TGTGCCAGCAGCCTAACCTATGGAAGCGCAGATACGCAGTATTTT.

This clone was counted ten times or more. This chain uses TRBV4-3 with TRBJ2-1, with D hard to call. V was cut by 0 bases and J by 9 bases, with 9 bases left in between. Germline CDR1 LGHNA, CDR2 YSLEER. This CDR3 region has 13 residues. The CDR3 here is CASSQDPLVEQFF. The CDR3, as DNA: TGCGCCAGCAGCCAAGACCCTTTGGTTGAGCAGTTCTTC.

This clone appeared many times. This chain connects TRBV6-2 or TRBV6-3 to TRBJ2-3; the match to TRBD2 covers 7 bases. This CDR3 spans 16 amino acids. After removal of 7 bases from V and 0 bases from J, the junction contained 10 bases not matched to a gene. Germline assignment: CDR1 MNHEY and CDR2 SVGEGT. DNA for the CDR3: TGTGCCAGCAACGTTGGACTAGGTCTGAGCACAGATACGCAGTATTTT. Encoded protein: CASNVGLGLSTDTQYF.

This clone was observed many times. The J gene is TRBJ2-1, the V gene TRBV9; 11 bases fit TRBD2. CDR1 SGDLS and CDR2 YYNGEE come from the germline V gene. This CDR3 contains 15 residues. J was trimmed by 6 bases and V by 3 bases; bases with no gene match: 5. DNA of the CDR3: TGTGCCAGCAGCGCCCGACTAGCGGGGCTCAATGAGCAGTTCTTC. It translates to CASSARLAGLNEQFF.

The sample holds many counts of this clone. The chain joins TRBV6-1 to TRBJ2-5, with TRBD2 matching 7 bases. This CDR3 contains 13 residues. CDR1 is MNHNS and CDR2 is SASEGT in the germline V gene. V dropped 4 bases and J dropped 4; count of bases not matched to a gene: 3. The CDR3 loop reads CASSVPGGETQYF. The CDR3 DNA reads TGTGCCAGCAGTGTACCGGGGGGAGAGACCCAGTACTTC.

This clone was recorded at least ten times. V and J are TRBV18 and TRBJ2-3; 12 bases line up with TRBD2. V gave up 2 bases and J gave up 5 bases; unmatched junction bases: 5. From germline, CDR1 is KGHSH and CDR2 LQKENI. CDR3 length equals 16 residues. CDR3 protein: CASSPGLAGRIDTQYF. DNA for the CDR3: TGTGCCAGCTCACCAGGACTAGCGGGACGGATAGATACGCAGTATTTT.

This clone came up many times. The chain carries TRBV6-2 or TRBV6-3 and TRBJ2-7, with D perhaps TRBD2 (6 bases). Trimming removed 6 bases at V and 2 bases at J, with 17 bases between. This CDR3 has 15 amino acids. CDR1 MNHEY and CDR2 SVGEGT come from the germline V gene. In nucleotides, the CDR3 is TGTGCCAGCAGGGATCAGGGACTTCCCACCTACGAGCAGTACTTC. Protein sequence: CASRDQGLPTYEQYF.

By share of the sample, this clone is medium-sized (0.01 to 0.1%). The rearrangement joins TRBV5-1 to TRBJ2-7; 11 positions match TRBD2. CDR1 SGHRS and CDR2 YFSETQ come from the germline V gene. The trim removed 4 bases at V and 3 bases at J, leaving 15 bases unmatched. This CDR3 region has 18 residues. CDR3: CASSRDAVLAGGNYEQYF. CDR3 bases: TGCGCCAGCAGCCGGGATGCCGTCTTAGCGGGAGGGAACTACGAGCAGTACTTC. Full variable domain (outside the CDR3, taken from reference TRBV5-1 and TRBJ2-7): KAGVTQTPRYLIKTRGQQVTLSCSPISGHRSVSWYQQTPGQGLQFLFEYFSETQRNKGNFPGRFSGRQFSNSRSEMNVSTLELGDSALYLCASSRDAVLAGGNYEQYFGPGTRLTVT.

This clone was counted only a few times. This may come from a read error, since a much larger clone is one base off. Other DNA variants within this sample encode the same CDR3. V and J are TRBV3-1 and TRBJ1-1; tentative D call: TRBD1 (5 bases). This CDR3 is built from 15 residues. Germline values: CDR1 LGHDT, CDR2 YNNKEL (reference sequence). The DNA of the CDR3 is TGTGCCAGCATCCCAGGAAAGGGGTGGAACACCGAAGCTTTCTTT. Amino acids: CASIPGKGWNTEAFF.

This clone appeared many times. This chain connects TRBV28 to TRBJ2-3; tentative D call: TRBD2 (5 bases). With 6 bases removed from V and 4 bases from J, the gap between germline ends came to 23 bases. This CDR3 contains 17 residues. The germline V gene has CDR1 MDHEN and CDR2 SYDVKM. CDR3 sequence (DNA): TGTGCCAGCAGCCAGCGGCGTGGCGGTAGGCCCCCAGATACGCAGTATTTT. Translating gives CASSQRRGGRPPDTQYF.

This clone was seen repeatedly, ten times or more. The chain employs TRBV20-1 and TRBJ1-1; D ambiguous. Germline V gene sequence: CDR1 DFQATT, CDR2 SNEGSKA (reference sequence). CDR3 length equals 13 residues. V was pared by 4 bases and J by 1 base, with 10 bases between. CDR3 residues: CSANLDGNTEAFF. The CDR3 DNA reads as TGCAGTGCTAATCTGGACGGGAACACTGAAGCTTTCTTT.